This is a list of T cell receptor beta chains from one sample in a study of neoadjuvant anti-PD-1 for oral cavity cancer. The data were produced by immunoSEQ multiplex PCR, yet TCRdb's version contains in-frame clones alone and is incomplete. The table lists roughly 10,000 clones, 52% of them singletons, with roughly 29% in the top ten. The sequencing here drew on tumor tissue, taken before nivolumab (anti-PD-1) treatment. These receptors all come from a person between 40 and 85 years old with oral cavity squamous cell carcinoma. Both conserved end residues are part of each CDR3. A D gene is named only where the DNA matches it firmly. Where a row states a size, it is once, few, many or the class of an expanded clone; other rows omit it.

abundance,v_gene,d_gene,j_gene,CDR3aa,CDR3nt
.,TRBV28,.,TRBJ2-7,CASSLWQGGTYEQYF,TGTGCCAGCAGTTTATGGCAGGGGGGCACCTACGAGCAGTACTTC
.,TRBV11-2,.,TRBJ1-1,CASSSAGYRNTEAFF,TGTGCCAGCAGCTCAGCAGGGTACCGCAACACTGAAGCTTTCTTT
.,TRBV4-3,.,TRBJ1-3,CASSYAFGSGNTIYF,TGCGCCAGCAGCTACGCGTTTGGGTCTGGAAACACCATATATTTT
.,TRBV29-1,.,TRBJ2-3,CSVRTAQGDTQYF,TGCAGCGTTCGGACAGCCCAAGGAGATACGCAGTATTTT
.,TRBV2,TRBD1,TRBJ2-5,CASSNSRDRQETQYF,TGTGCCAGCAGTAATAGCCGGGACAGACAAGAGACCCAGTACTTC
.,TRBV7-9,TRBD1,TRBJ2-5,CASSQRTGRQETQYF,TGTGCCAGCAGCCAAAGGACAGGGCGGCAAGAGACCCAGTACTTC
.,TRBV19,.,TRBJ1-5,CASTIPGGGQPQHF,TGTGCCAGTACCATACCGGGGGGCGGTCAGCCCCAGCATTTT
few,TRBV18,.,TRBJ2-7,CASSNGYEQYF,TGTGCCAGCTCAAACGGCTACGAGCAGTACTTC
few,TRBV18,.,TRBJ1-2,CASSPQGLGGYTF,TGTGCCAGCTCACCCCAGGGCCTCGGAGGCTACACCTTC
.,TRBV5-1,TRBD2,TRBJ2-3,CASSLVGGAVDTQYF,TGCGCCAGCAGCTTGGTCGGGGGGGCGGTAGATACGCAGTATTTT
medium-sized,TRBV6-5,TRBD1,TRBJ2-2,CASSYIRQGDTGELFF,TGTGCCAGCAGTTACATTAGACAGGGAGACACCGGGGAGCTGTTTTTT
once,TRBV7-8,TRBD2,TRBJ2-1,CASSLVYLAGASNEQFF,TGTGCCAGCAGCTTAGTCTACCTAGCGGGGGCCTCCAATGAGCAGTTCTTC
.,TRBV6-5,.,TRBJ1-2,CASSYSSRDGYTF,TGTGCCAGCAGTTACTCGTCCAGGGATGGCTACACCTTC
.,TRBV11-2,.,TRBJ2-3,CASIVLGGGAAADTQYF,TGTGCCAGCATCGTGCTGGGGGGCGGGGCGGCGGCTGATACGCAGTATTTT
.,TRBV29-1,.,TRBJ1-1,CSVEPALATEAFF,TGCAGCGTTGAACCAGCTTTGGCCACTGAAGCTTTCTTT
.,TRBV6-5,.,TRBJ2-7,CASSYGGEQYF,TGTGCCAGCAGTTACGGTGGCGAGCAGTACTTC
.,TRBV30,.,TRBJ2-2,CAWSPHDPGTGELFF,TGTGCCTGGAGCCCCCATGACCCGGGGACCGGGGAGCTGTTTTTT
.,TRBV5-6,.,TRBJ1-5,CASSLGGTGQPQHF,TGTGCCAGCAGCTTGGGGGGGACGGGTCAGCCCCAGCATTTT
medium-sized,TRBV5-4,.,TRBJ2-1,CASSLGENNEQFF,TGTGCCAGCAGCTTGGGGGAAAACAATGAGCAGTTCTTC
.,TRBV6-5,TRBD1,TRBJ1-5,CASSSDRGRNQPQHF,TGTGCCAGCAGTTCGGACAGGGGACGCAATCAGCCCCAGCATTTT
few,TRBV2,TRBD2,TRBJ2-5,CASSGTNQETQYF,TGTGCCAGCAGCGGGACTAACCAAGAGACCCAGTACTTC
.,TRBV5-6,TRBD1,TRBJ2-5,CASSLDRGATQYF,TGTGCCAGCAGCTTGGACAGGGGGGCGACCCAGTACTTC
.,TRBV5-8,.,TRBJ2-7,CASSPKTAREQYF,TGTGCCAGCAGCCCAAAAACCGCCAGGGAGCAGTACTTC
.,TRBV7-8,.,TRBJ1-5,CASSLGGGSNQPQHF,TGTGCCAGCAGCTTAGGGGGGGGCAGCAATCAGCCCCAGCATTTT
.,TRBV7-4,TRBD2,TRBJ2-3,CASSNPSSGGMTDTQYF,TGTGCCAGCAGCAATCCTTCTAGCGGGGGCATGACAGATACGCAGTATTTT
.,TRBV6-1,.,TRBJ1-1,CASSEVGSYTEAFF,TGTGCCAGCAGTGAAGTGGGGAGTTACACTGAAGCTTTCTTT
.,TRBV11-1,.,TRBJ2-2,CASSFRLGVAGELFF,TGTGCCAGCAGCTTCCGACTAGGTGTGGCCGGGGAGCTGTTTTTT
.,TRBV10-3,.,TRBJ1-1,CAISGSGGENTEAFF,TGTGCCATCTCGGGATCCGGTGGGGAGAACACTGAAGCTTTCTTT
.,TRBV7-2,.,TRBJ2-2,CASSLVALVDTGELFF,TGTGCCAGCAGCTTAGTAGCCTTAGTCGACACCGGGGAGCTGTTTTTT
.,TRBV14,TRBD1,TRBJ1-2,CASSRTGSIGSTF,TGTGCCAGCAGCCGGACAGGATCAATTGGTTCCACCTTC
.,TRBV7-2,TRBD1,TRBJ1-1,CASSSATGTGGTEAFF,TGTGCCAGCAGCTCAGCCACCGGGACAGGGGGCACTGAAGCTTTCTTT
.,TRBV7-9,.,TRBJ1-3,CASSLGSSGNTIYF,TGTGCCAGCAGCTTGGGGAGCTCTGGAAACACCATATATTTT
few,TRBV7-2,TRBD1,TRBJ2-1,CASSPGGTGYPEQFF,TGTGCCAGCAGCCCCGGCGGGACAGGGTATCCTGAGCAGTTCTTC
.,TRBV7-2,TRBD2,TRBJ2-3,CASSSRGTSGGAVADTQYF,TGTGCCAGCAGCTCAAGAGGGACTAGCGGGGGGGCCGTAGCAGATACGCAGTATTTT
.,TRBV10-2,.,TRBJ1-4,CASRDSGGSNEKLFF,TGCGCCAGCAGGGACAGTGGGGGCAGTAATGAAAAACTGTTTTTT
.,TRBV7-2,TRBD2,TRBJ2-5,CASSLGGGAAETQYF,TGTGCCAGCAGCTTGGGCGGGGGGGCAGCAGAGACCCAGTACTTC
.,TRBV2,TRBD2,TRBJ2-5,CASSKISGGARETQYF,TGTGCCAGCAGCAAAATTAGCGGGGGGGCCCGAGAGACCCAGTACTTC
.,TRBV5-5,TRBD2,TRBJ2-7,CASSPTPGLAGGEQYF,TGTGCCAGCAGCCCCACCCCGGGACTAGCGGGCGGCGAGCAGTACTTC
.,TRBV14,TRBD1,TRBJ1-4,CASSDRVKEKLFF,TGTGCCAGCAGCGACAGGGTCAAGGAAAAACTGTTTTTT
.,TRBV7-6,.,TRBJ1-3,CASSETLSGKGNTIYF,TGTGCCAGCAGCGAGACCTTGTCGGGGAAGGGAAACACCATATATTTT
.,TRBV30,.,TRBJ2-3,CAWSVVGASTDTQYF,TGTGCCTGGAGTGTGGTCGGGGCTAGCACAGATACGCAGTATTTT
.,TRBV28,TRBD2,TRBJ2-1,CASGSGGDYNEQFF,TGTGCCAGCGGTAGCGGGGGGGACTACAATGAGCAGTTCTTC
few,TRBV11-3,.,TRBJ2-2,CASSAGVVTGELFF,TGTGCCAGCAGCGCGGGTGTTGTTACCGGGGAGCTGTTTTTT
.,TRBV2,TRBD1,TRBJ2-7,CAGGQGYEQYF,TGTGCCGGGGGACAGGGCTACGAGCAGTACTTC
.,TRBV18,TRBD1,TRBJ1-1,CASSPGGTNTEAFF,TGTGCCAGCTCCCCAGGGGGCACGAACACTGAAGCTTTCTTT
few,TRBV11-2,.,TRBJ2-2,CASRLRGETGELFF,TGTGCCAGCAGGCTTAGGGGGGAAACCGGGGAGCTGTTTTTT
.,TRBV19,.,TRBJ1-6,CASSSDSLNSPLHF,TGTGCCAGTAGTTCGGACAGCCTGAATTCACCCCTCCACTTT
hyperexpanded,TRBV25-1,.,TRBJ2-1,CASSKTDYNEQFF,TGTGCCAGCAGTAAGACAGACTACAATGAGCAGTTCTTC
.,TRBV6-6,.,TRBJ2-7,CASSVEGLYEQYF,TGTGCCAGCAGTGTCGAGGGTTTGTACGAGCAGTACTTC
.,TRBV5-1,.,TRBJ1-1,CASSLGFNTEAFF,TGCGCCAGCAGCTTAGGGTTTAACACTGAAGCTTTCTTT
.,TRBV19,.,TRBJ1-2,CASIGFGLSYGYTF,TGTGCCAGTATTGGGTTCGGTCTCAGCTATGGCTACACCTTC